This entry lists 8 T cell receptor beta chains sequenced from one sample in a study of Ad26.COV2.S vaccination and SARS-CoV-2 variants. Treatment described: 15 to 20 received Ad26.COV2.S at low or high dose, single or two shots; 5 received placebo; per-sample allocation not given. Sample collection was performed on day 63 after the first vaccine or placebo injection. TCRdb's table, derived via immunoSEQ multiplex PCR, lists solely in-frame clones and lacks some. The sample gives around 250,000 clones, about 87% of which show up once; over 2.5% is in the top ten. Sequenced here: peripheral blood, sampled in a trial of Ad26.COV2.S vaccine versus placebo. These receptors were collected from a person aged 18 to 59 who received the Ad26.COV2.S COVID-19 vaccine or a placebo.

The rearrangement links TRBV6-2 or TRBV6-3 to TRBJ1-5; D gene uncertain. V was pared by 2 bases and J by 9 bases, with 14 bases between. The CDR3 contains 14 residues. The V gene's germline CDR1 is MNHEY and CDR2 SVGEGT. This CDR3 is CASSYAGGEMPQHF. CDR3 nucleotides: TGTGCCAGCAGTTACGCTGGCGGCGAGATGCCCCAGCATTTT.

This chain connects TRBV5-6 to TRBJ2-3; D is tentatively TRBD1 or TRBD2 (6 bases each). Trimming took off 6 bases at V and 2 bases at J, with 19 bases between the two ends. This CDR3 is built from 16 residues. The V gene's germline CDR1 is SGHDT and CDR2 YYEEEE. The CDR3 here is CASTPGAGSLTDTQYF. As DNA, the CDR3 is TGTGCCAGCACCCCGGGGGCAGGTTCGCTCACAGATACGCAGTATTTT. Using reference TRBV5-6 and TRBJ2-3 for the parts outside the CDR3, the full variable domain is DAGVTQSPTHLIKTRGQQVTLRCSPKSGHDTVSWYQQALGQGPQFIFQYYEEEERQRGNFPDRFSGHQFPNYSSELNVNALLLGDSALYLCASTPGAGSLTDTQYFGPGTRLTVL.

This clone came up a few times. V and J are TRBV2 and TRBJ2-1; 11 bases are a match to TRBD2. The CDR3 runs 14 residues. Germline V gene lookup returns CDR1 SNHLY and CDR2 FYNNEI. With 7 bases clipped from V and 4 bases from J, the junction kept 3 bases outside the gene matches. The CDR3: CASIPSGGYNEQFF. In DNA form, the CDR3 reads TGTGCCAGCATACCTAGCGGGGGGTACAATGAGCAGTTCTTC.

In nucleotides, the CDR3 is TGTGCCAGCAGCCTCGGACTAGCGGGTTGGCAAGAGACCCAGTACTTC. Its translation is CASSLGLAGWQETQYF. The rearrangement joins TRBV7-2 to TRBJ2-5; TRBD2 matches 11 bases. V dropped 5 bases and J dropped 2; count of bases not matched to a gene: 7. The germline gives CDR1 SGHTA, CDR2 FQGNSA. The CDR3 contains 16 residues.

The chain uses TRBV3-1 (or the pseudogene TRBV3-2) and TRBJ1-2; 7 bases are shared with TRBD1. Germline V CDR1 and CDR2: LGHDT, YNNKEL (reference sequence). The CDR3 length is 14 residues. The trim removed 3 bases at V and 4 bases at J, leaving 5 bases unmatched. DNA of the CDR3: TGTGCCAGCAGCCAGGAACAGGGGATCTATGGCTACACCTTC. The encoded protein is CASSQEQGIYGYTF.

CDR3 region: CSARAVSQAFF. The CDR3 nucleotides read TGCAGTGCTAGAGCCGTCTCCCAAGCTTTCTTT. The chain joins TRBV20-1 to TRBJ1-1; no firm D call. V was trimmed by 1 base and J by 9 bases, leaving 9 bases between them. Germline V gene data show CDR1 as DFQATT and CDR2 as SNEGSKA (reference sequence). The CDR3 contains 11 residues.

The chain employs TRBV29-1 and TRBJ2-2; D gene unclear. Trimming took off 6 bases at V and 8 bases at J, with 10 bases between the two ends. Germline V gene data show CDR1 as SQVTM and CDR2 as ANQGSEA. The CDR3 runs to 11 residues. The CDR3 coding sequence is TGCAGCGTGACCCAGGCTGGGGAGCTGTTTTTT. Protein sequence: CSVTQAGELFF.

The chain uses TRBV28 and TRBJ1-4, with D perhaps TRBD1 (5 bases). The CDR3 has 15 amino acids. The V gene's germline CDR1 is MDHEN and CDR2 SYDVKM. Between the trimmed V and J ends, which lost 3 bases and 0 bases, there was a span of 8 bases. The CDR3: CASSFWGATNEKLFF. The CDR3 DNA is TGTGCCAGCAGTTTTTGGGGGGCAACTAATGAAAAACTGTTTTTT.